This T cell receptor beta chain appears in the sequencing data of a study of breast tumors, draining lymph nodes, adjacent tissues. V was pared by 5 bases and J by 7 bases, with 15 bases between. CDR3 length equals 14 residues. Germline CDR1 MNHEY, CDR2 SVGAGI. General study findings and limits: Compared with basal-like, luminal-like tumors shared significantly more repertoire with nontumor tissue. Tumor T cell lymph node origin was a supported hypothesis, not proven. The data were judged consistent with most tumor T cells coming from lymph node and expanding in tumor. Tumor repertoires ranked between lymph nodes and nontumor tissue in diversity, with V and J gene preferences.

Samples came from axillary lymph nodes draining the breast cancer. TCRdb ran MiXCR on the multiplex PCR reads and lists one entry per CDR3 protein. This table holds about 200,000 distinct CDR3 sequences, 31% found once. Points on this clonotype: Its antigen is as yet unknown.

Specimen: axillary lymph node tissue. This clonotype was sampled from a female donor with breast cancer. Some clones in this sample may be carry-over from other donors' samples. The gene calls are TRBV6-5 and TRBJ2-1; D remains unclear. CDR3 protein: CASSPMTAWNEQFF. The CDR3 region has the DNA TGTGCCAGCAGTCCTATGACTGCCTGGAATGAGCAGTTCTTC.